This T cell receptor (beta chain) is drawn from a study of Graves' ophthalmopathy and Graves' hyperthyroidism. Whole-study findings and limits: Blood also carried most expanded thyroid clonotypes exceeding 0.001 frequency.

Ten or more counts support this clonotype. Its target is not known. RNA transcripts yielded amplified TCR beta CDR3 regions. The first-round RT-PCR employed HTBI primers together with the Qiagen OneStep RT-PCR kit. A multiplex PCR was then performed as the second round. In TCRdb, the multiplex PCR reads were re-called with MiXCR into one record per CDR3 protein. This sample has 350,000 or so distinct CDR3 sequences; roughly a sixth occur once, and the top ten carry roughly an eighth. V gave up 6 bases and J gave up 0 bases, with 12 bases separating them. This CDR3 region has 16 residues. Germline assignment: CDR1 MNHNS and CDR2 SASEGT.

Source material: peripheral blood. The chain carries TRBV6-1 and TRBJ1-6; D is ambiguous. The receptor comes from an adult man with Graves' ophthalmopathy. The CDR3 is CASRKSSNSYNSPLHF. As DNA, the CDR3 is TGTGCCAGCAGAAAGTCCTCTAACTCCTATAATTCACCCCTCCACTTT.